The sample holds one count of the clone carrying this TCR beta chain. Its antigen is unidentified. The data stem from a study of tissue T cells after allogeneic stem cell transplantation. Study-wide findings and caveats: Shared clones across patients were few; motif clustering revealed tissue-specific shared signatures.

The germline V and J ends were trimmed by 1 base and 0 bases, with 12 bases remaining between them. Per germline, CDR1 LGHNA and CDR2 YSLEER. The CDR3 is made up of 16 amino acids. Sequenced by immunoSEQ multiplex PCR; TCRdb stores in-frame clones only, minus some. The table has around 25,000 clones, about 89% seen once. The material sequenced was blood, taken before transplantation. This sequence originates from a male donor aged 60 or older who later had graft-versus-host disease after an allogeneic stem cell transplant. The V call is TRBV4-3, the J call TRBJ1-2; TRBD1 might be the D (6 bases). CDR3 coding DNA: TGCGCCAGCAGCCAAGGTTTGCAGGGGACTAACTATGGCTACACCTTC. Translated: CASSQGLQGTNYGYTF.